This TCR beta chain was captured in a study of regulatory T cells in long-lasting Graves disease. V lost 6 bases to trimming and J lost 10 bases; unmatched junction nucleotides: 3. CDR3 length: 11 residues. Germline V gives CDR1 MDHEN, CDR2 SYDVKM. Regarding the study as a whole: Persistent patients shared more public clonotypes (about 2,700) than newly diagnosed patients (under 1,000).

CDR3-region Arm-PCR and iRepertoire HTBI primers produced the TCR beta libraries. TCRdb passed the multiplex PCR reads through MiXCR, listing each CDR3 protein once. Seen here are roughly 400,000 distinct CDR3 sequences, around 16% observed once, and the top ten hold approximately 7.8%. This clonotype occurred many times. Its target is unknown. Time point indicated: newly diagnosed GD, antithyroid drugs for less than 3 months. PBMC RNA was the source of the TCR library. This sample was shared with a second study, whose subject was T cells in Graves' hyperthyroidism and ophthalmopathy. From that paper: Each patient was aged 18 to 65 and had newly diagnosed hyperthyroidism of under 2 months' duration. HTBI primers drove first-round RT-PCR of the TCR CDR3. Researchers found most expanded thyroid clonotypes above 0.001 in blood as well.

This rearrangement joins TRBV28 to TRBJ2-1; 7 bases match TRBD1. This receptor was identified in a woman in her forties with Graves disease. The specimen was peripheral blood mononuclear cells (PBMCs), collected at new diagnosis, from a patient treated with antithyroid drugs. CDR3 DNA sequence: TGTGCCAGCAGGACAGGGCCGGAGCAGTTCTTC. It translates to CASRTGPEQFF.